This is a list of T cell receptor beta chains from one sample in a study of T cell responses to AZD1222 COVID-19 vaccine. Assay used: immunoSEQ multiplex PCR; TCRdb lists only in-frame clones, some missing. The data show 130,000 or so clones, with about 82% seen just once and around 12% held by the top ten. Here the sequenced sample was peripheral blood, taken on day 0 of AZD1222 vaccination. Receptors were obtained from an adult in good health. Both conserved end residues are part of each CDR3. The D gene is left open where the match is weak. Clone size is not always given. Where it is, it says once, few, many or a class for expanded clones.

>TRBV11-3|NA|TRBJ2-1|NA
TGTGCCAGCAGCTTAGAGCTTGAGGGCGGGGTGCAGGAGCAGTTCTTC
CASSLELEGGVQEQFF
>TRBV7-2|once|TRBJ1-1|NA
TGTGCCAGCAGCTTTAAGTTCGGTGAGACTGAAGCTTTCTTT
CASSFKFGETEAFF
>TRBV10-1|NA|TRBJ2-1|NA
TGCGCCAGTCAGGCTAGGGGCTCCTACAATGAGCAGTTCTTC
CASQARGSYNEQFF
>TRBV10-3|few|TRBJ2-2|NA
TGTGCCATCAGTACTAGCAGGACAAACACCGGGGAGCTGTTTTTT
CAISTSRTNTGELFF
>TRBV7-3|NA|TRBJ2-2|TRBD2
TGTGCCAGCAGCAGGACTAGCGGGACGCGGGAGCTGTTTTTT
CASSRTSGTRELFF
>TRBV25-1|NA|TRBJ1-1|TRBD1
TGTGCCAGCAGTGAGGGACTCACACAGGGGAAAGCGAACACTGAAGCTTTCTTT
CASSEGLTQGKANTEAFF
>TRBV10-3|NA|TRBJ1-1|NA
TGTGCCATCAGGGGGGAGACTGAAGCTTTCTTT
CAIRGETEAFF
>TRBV19|NA|TRBJ2-4|NA
TGTGCCAGTAGTAAGCAACCCCGAGACTACCCTAACTTC
CASSKQPRDYPNF
>TRBV7-9|NA|TRBJ2-2|TRBD2
TGTGCCAGCAGCTTAGAGGGTACTAGCGGGAGGGCCGCCACCGGGGAGCTGTTTTTT
CASSLEGTSGRAATGELFF
>TRBV2|NA|TRBJ2-3|NA
TGTGCCACCCAGACTAGCACAGATACGCAGTATTTT
CATQTSTDTQYF
>TRBV5-1|NA|TRBJ1-2|NA
TGCGCCAGCAGCTTTAGTCTGACAGGACCTCACTATGGCTACACCTTC
CASSFSLTGPHYGYTF
>TRBV12-3/TRBV12-4|many|TRBJ2-7|NA
TGTGCCAGCAGTCCTCGATCCTACGAGCAGTACTTC
CASSPRSYEQYF
>TRBV29-1|NA|TRBJ1-4|TRBD1
TGCAGCGTTGAGGAACAGGGGATTAATGAAAAACTGTTTTTT
CSVEEQGINEKLFF
>TRBV5-1|once|TRBJ2-5|TRBD2
TGCGCCAGCAGCCTGACTAGCGGGGTTCAAGAGACCCAGTACTTC
CASSLTSGVQETQYF
>TRBV27|NA|TRBJ1-1|TRBD1
TGTGCCAGCAGTCCACGGAGACAGGGAGGTGCTTTCTTT
CASSPRRQGGAFF
>TRBV6-2/TRBV6-3|NA|TRBJ1-1|NA
TGTGCCAGCAGTTACGGGGTCCTGGGAGCTTTCTTT
CASSYGVLGAFF
>TRBV24-1|NA|TRBJ1-2|TRBD1
TGTGCCACCAGTCAGGGACAGAGCTATGGCTACACCTTC
CATSQGQSYGYTF
>TRBV10-2|NA|TRBJ2-2|NA
TGCGCCAGCAGTGTTCCGTCCACCGGGGAGCTGTTTTTT
CASSVPSTGELFF
>TRBV7-2|NA|TRBJ2-7|TRBD1
TGTGCCAGCAGCTCTTACAGGGGCTACGAGCAGTACTTC
CASSSYRGYEQYF
>TRBV9|NA|TRBJ2-5|NA
TGTGCCAGCAGCGTAGACACTTACGATCAGTACTTC
CASSVDTYDQYF
>TRBV9|NA|TRBJ2-2|NA
TGTGCCAGCAGAGCAAAGGGACAGAACACCGGGGAGCTGTTTTTT
CASRAKGQNTGELFF
>TRBV5-4|NA|TRBJ1-4|NA
TGTGCCAGCAGCTTGAGGGGCGGAGAAAAACTGTTTTTT
CASSLRGGEKLFF
>TRBV5-4|NA|TRBJ2-5|NA
TGTGCCAGCAGCTCAGATCCTCAAGAGACCCAGTACTTC
CASSSDPQETQYF
>TRBV28|NA|TRBJ1-3|NA
TGTGCCAGCACACCGGGCAACTCTGGAAACACCATATATTTT
CASTPGNSGNTIYF
>TRBV7-2|NA|TRBJ2-1|NA
TGTGCCAGCAGCCTAGGGGCCAGATCCAATGAGCAGTTCTTC
CASSLGARSNEQFF
>TRBV4-1|NA|TRBJ2-5|TRBD2
TGCGCCAGCAGCCTGGGGGGGGTACATGTCCAAGAGACCCAGTACTTC
CASSLGGVHVQETQYF
>TRBV4-1|NA|TRBJ1-1|NA
TGCGCCAGCAGCCAAGGGGTTTTGCGGAGATCAGGGGCAAAAGAGGCTTTCTTT
CASSQGVLRRSGAKEAFF
>TRBV2|NA|TRBJ2-1|NA
TGTGCCAGCAGCGGTGGACTATACAGAAACAATGAGCAGTTCTTC
CASSGGLYRNNEQFF
>TRBV18|NA|TRBJ2-2|TRBD1
TGTGCCAGCTCCCCTGGACAGGCGAACACCGGGGAGCTGTTTTTT
CASSPGQANTGELFF
>TRBV6-4|few|TRBJ1-1|NA
TGTGCCAGCAGTGACGGGGGTCTGAACACTGAAGCTTTCTTT
CASSDGGLNTEAFF
>TRBV27|NA|TRBJ2-7|TRBD2
TGTGCCAGCAGTTCCGGACTAGCACTAGGTGAGCAGTACTTC
CASSSGLALGEQYF
>TRBV14|NA|TRBJ1-1|NA
TGTGCCAGCAGCCCCAGCCTGAACACTGAAGCTTTCTTT
CASSPSLNTEAFF
>TRBV2|NA|TRBJ2-3|TRBD2
TGTGCCAGCAAGGTGGCGGGAGGAGTGGTAGATACGCAGTATTTT
CASKVAGGVVDTQYF
>TRBV6-5|NA|TRBJ1-5|NA
TGTGCCAGCAGTAGGGGGATTAATAGCAATCAGCCCCAGCATTTT
CASSRGINSNQPQHF
>TRBV7-9|once|TRBJ1-2|NA
TGTGCCAGCAGCCACCCAAGGGGTGGCTACACCTTC
CASSHPRGGYTF
>TRBV27|NA|TRBJ1-1|NA
TGTGCCAGCAGTTTAAGGGGGGGGATGAACACTGAAGCTTTCTTT
CASSLRGGMNTEAFF
>TRBV11-2|NA|TRBJ1-1|NA
TGTGCCAGCAGCTTTAGCAAGCACACTGAAGCTTTCTTT
CASSFSKHTEAFF
>TRBV11-2|NA|TRBJ1-2|TRBD1
TGTGCCAGCAGCTTAGTGGGCGGGACAGGGGGCAGCAGGGGCTACACCTTC
CASSLVGGTGGSRGYTF
>TRBV5-6|few|TRBJ1-1|NA
TGTGCCAGCAGCTTTCGGTCCATGAACACTGAAGCTTTCTTT
CASSFRSMNTEAFF
>TRBV27|NA|TRBJ2-1|TRBD2
TGTGCCAGCAGTCCTAGCGGGCGTAGCTCCTACAATGAGCAGTTCTTC
CASSPSGRSSYNEQFF
>TRBV4-1|NA|TRBJ2-6|NA
TGCGCCAGCAGCCAAGAAAGTCGAGGTCGTCTAGTGTCTGGGGCCAACGTCCTGACTTTC
CASSQESRGRLVSGANVLTF
>TRBV6-5|NA|TRBJ2-3|NA
TGTGCCAGCAGTTACTCGCCCCTCAATACGCAGTATTTT
CASSYSPLNTQYF
>TRBV5-1|few|TRBJ1-6|TRBD1
TGCGCCAGCAGCCAGCAGATTCCGGGACAGGGCACTTCACCCCTCCACTTT
CASSQQIPGQGTSPLHF
>TRBV7-9|once|TRBJ2-7|TRBD1
TGTGCCAGCAGCCCCGGGACAGGGGCCTACGAGCAGTACTTC
CASSPGTGAYEQYF
>TRBV28|NA|TRBJ1-4|TRBD1
TGTGCCAGCAGTTTAGGGGGACAGATTAATGAAAAACTGTTTTTT
CASSLGGQINEKLFF
>TRBV11-2|NA|TRBJ1-1|NA
TGTGCCAGCAGCTTAGTCCACGGCAACACTGAAGCTTTCTTT
CASSLVHGNTEAFF
>TRBV6-5|NA|TRBJ1-2|NA
TGTGCCAGCAATTTTGGACAGCAAGGTGGCTACACCTTC
CASNFGQQGGYTF
>TRBV2|NA|TRBJ2-2|TRBD2
TGTGCCAGCAGTGAATTTGCGGGAGGACCAAACACCGGGGAGCTGTTTTTT
CASSEFAGGPNTGELFF
>TRBV20-1|NA|TRBJ2-3|NA
TGCAGTGCTAGACTTCTGGATACGCAGTATTTT
CSARLLDTQYF
>TRBV11-2|NA|TRBJ2-7|TRBD2
TGTGCCAGCAGCTCAAATAGCGGGAGGGGGATCCACGAGCAGTACTTC
CASSSNSGRGIHEQYF
>TRBV19|NA|TRBJ2-3|TRBD2
TGTGCCAGTAGTCCTGGGGGGGCAGATACGCAGTATTTT
CASSPGGADTQYF
>TRBV7-3|NA|TRBJ2-7|TRBD1
TGTGCCAGCAGATGGGGGCCCGAGGGACAGGGCACCTACGAGCAGTACTTC
CASRWGPEGQGTYEQYF
>TRBV19|NA|TRBJ2-3|NA
TGTGCCAGTAGTATAATGACGGGACTTACAGATACGCAGTATTTT
CASSIMTGLTDTQYF
>TRBV5-5|NA|TRBJ2-5|NA
TGTGCCAGCAGCTTGGATCGGGGGGAGACCCAGTACTTC
CASSLDRGETQYF
>TRBV14|NA|TRBJ2-6|NA
TGTGCCAGCAGCCCGATCGGGTCTGGGGCCAACGTCCTGACTTTC
CASSPIGSGANVLTF
>TRBV11-2|few|TRBJ2-7|NA
TGTGCCAGCAGCTTCCACTGGGTACTAAGCTACGAGCAGTACTTC
CASSFHWVLSYEQYF
>TRBV6-5|few|TRBJ1-6|NA
TGTGCCAGCAACCCAGCGAGCTCCTATAATTCACCCCTCCACTTT
CASNPASSYNSPLHF
>TRBV6-1|NA|TRBJ2-1|TRBD2
TGTGCCAGCAGTGAAGGACTAGCGGGGGGTAATGAGCAGTTCTTC
CASSEGLAGGNEQFF
>TRBV13|once|TRBJ2-5|NA
TGTGCCAGCAGCTTATGGGGGACCCTACAAGAGACCCAGTACTTC
CASSLWGTLQETQYF